One and the same sample provided the 21 T cell receptor beta chains below, sequenced in a study of T cell responses to AZD1222 COVID-19 vaccine. TCRdb keeps only in-frame clones here, not all; method: immunoSEQ multiplex PCR. The sample has roughly 170,000 clones; 85% to 90% are singletons. This sample comprised peripheral blood, obtained on day 0 of AZD1222 vaccination. Every receptor here comes from an adult in good health.

The chain carries TRBV3-1 (or the pseudogene TRBV3-2) and TRBJ2-5; perhaps D is TRBD1 or TRBD2 (5 bases each). The CDR3 extends over 15 amino acids. The germline V gene encodes CDR1 LGHDT and CDR2 YNNKEL (reference sequence). Trimming cost V 4 bases and J 6 bases, with 18 bases left between them. The DNA of the CDR3 is TGTGCCAGCAGCCCGATCGGGGCAGATCAACAGACCCAGTACTTC. It yields the protein CASSPIGADQQTQYF.

This sequence joins TRBV10-1 and TRBJ2-1; the D is unclear. The CDR3 runs 16 residues. V shed 3 bases and J shed 2 bases, with 14 bases lying between them. Per germline, CDR1 WNHNN and CDR2 SYGVQD (reference sequence). In DNA, the CDR3 is TGCGCCAGCAGTGAATTTGCCGGCGTTGCCTACAATGAGCAGTTCTTC. This sequence encodes CASSEFAGVAYNEQFF.

The rearrangement uses TRBV4-1 and TRBJ2-7; D perhaps matches TRBD1 (5 bases). This CDR3 spans 14 amino acids. The V end was cut by 2 bases, the J end by 2 bases, with 10 bases between. Per germline, CDR1 MGHRA and CDR2 YSYEKL. The CDR3 DNA reads TGCGCCAGCAGCCAAAATGTGGGGCCCTACGAGCAGTACTTC. Translation gives CASSQNVGPYEQYF.

This clone was counted once. The J gene is TRBJ1-3, the V gene TRBV7-2, with TRBD1 identical over 11 bases. Germline CDR1 is SGHTA and CDR2 is FQGNSA. The CDR3 has 15 residues. V lost 5 bases to trimming and J lost 4 bases; unmatched junction nucleotides: 4. The CDR3 loop reads CASSLGTGGGNTIYF. CDR3 nucleotide sequence: TGTGCCAGCAGCCTAGGGACAGGGGGAGGAAACACCATATATTTT.

The chain links TRBV7-9 to TRBJ1-1; D not resolved. Germline values: CDR1 SEHNR, CDR2 FQNEAQ (reference sequence). V lost 5 bases, J lost 5 bases, and 15 bases lay in between. There are 14 residues in the CDR3. The CDR3 is CASSPEVANTEAFF. DNA for the CDR3: TGTGCCAGCAGCCCGGAGGTTGCTAATACTGAAGCTTTCTTT.

V is TRBV11-2 and J is TRBJ2-1; 7 bases are a match to TRBD2. Germline CDR1 and CDR2: SGHAT and FQNNGV. J gave up 2 bases and V 5 bases, and 6 bases lay outside the gene matches. CDR3 length equals 15 residues. DNA for the CDR3: TGTGCCAGCAGCCCGCAAGGACTAGCCTACAATGAGCAGTTCTTC. Amino acid sequence: CASSPQGLAYNEQFF.

V is TRBV5-1 and J is TRBJ2-7; D unresolved. V was pared by 4 bases and J by 2 bases, with 10 bases between. The CDR3 consists of 13 residues. From germline, CDR1 is SGHRS and CDR2 YFSETQ. The CDR3 DNA is TGCGCCAGCAGCGAGACGGGCACCTACGAGCAGTACTTC. The encoded protein is CASSETGTYEQYF. The whole variable domain, remainder taken from reference TRBV5-1 and TRBJ2-7, is KAGVTQTPRYLIKTRGQQVTLSCSPISGHRSVSWYQQTPGQGLQFLFEYFSETQRNKGNFPGRFSGRQFSNSRSEMNVSTLELGDSALYLCASSETGTYEQYFGPGTRLTVT.

This clone was counted a few times. V and J are TRBV30 and TRBJ1-2, with D maybe TRBD1 (5 bases). Germline V lookup: CDR1 GTSNPN, CDR2 SVGIG (reference sequence). Trimming left V 2 bases short and J 7 bases short, with 11 bases between. CDR3 length: 12 amino acids. The CDR3 region has the DNA TGTGCCTGGAGTAGGCAGGGACCTGGCTACACCTTC. This encodes CAWSRQGPGYTF. The full variable domain, in which reference TRBV30 and TRBJ1-2 provide the parts outside the CDR3, is SQTIHQWPATLVQPVGSPLSLECTVEGTSNPNLYWYRQAAGRGLQLLFYSVGIGQISSEVPQNLSASRPQDRQFILSSKKLLLSDSGFYLCAWSRQGPGYTFGSGTRLTVV.

The V gene is TRBV7-2, the J gene TRBJ2-7; weak D call: TRBD1 (5 bases). The CDR3 contains 17 residues. Trimming stripped 4 bases from V and 0 bases from J, with 19 bases between. In germline, CDR1 is SGHTA, CDR2 FQGNSA. CDR3 sequence reads: CASSSPAGRVLSYEQYF. The DNA for the CDR3 is TGTGCCAGCAGCTCCCCCGCAGGCAGGGTCCTCTCCTACGAGCAGTACTTC.

This chain connects TRBV7-2 to TRBJ2-3; D uncertain. The CDR3 runs to 16 residues. Germline assignment: CDR1 SGHTA and CDR2 FQGNSA. Trimming removed 3 bases at V and 0 bases at J, with 13 bases between. The CDR3, as DNA: TGTGCCAGCAGCTTCGGCAGTTCTCCTAGCACAGATACGCAGTATTTT. Residues: CASSFGSSPSTDTQYF.

The chain has TRBV6-5 and TRBJ2-7; D is undetermined. CDR3 length: 15 residues. Germline-derived CDR1 and CDR2 are MNHEY and SVGAGI. The ends were cut back, 0 bases at V and 4 bases at J, with 13 bases in the middle. DNA for the CDR3: TGTGCCAGCAGTTACTCGGACGGCCTCCATTACGAGCAGTACTTC. Encoded protein: CASSYSDGLHYEQYF.

The chain couples TRBV23-1 to TRBJ2-7; 7 bases match TRBD2. TRBV23-1 is an open reading frame whose function is uncertain. The CDR3 runs to 16 residues. J gave up 2 bases and V 7 bases, and 14 bases lay outside the gene matches. CDR3 in amino acids: CASTKRPAGVPYEQYF. For the CDR3, the DNA is TGCGCCAGCACCAAGAGGCCTGCGGGAGTACCCTACGAGCAGTACTTC.

V and J are TRBV10-3 and TRBJ1-1; D unresolved. Germline V gene lookup returns CDR1 ENHRY and CDR2 SYGVKD. The V end was cut by 11 bases, the J end by 1 base, with 14 bases between. The CDR3 totals 13 residues. The CDR3 nucleotides read TGTGCCCTTCGCCGGACGGGGAACACTGAAGCTTTCTTT. It encodes CALRRTGNTEAFF.

The chain employs TRBV7-2 and TRBJ1-1, with a weak D call TRBD1 (6 bases). The CDR3 has 17 residues. Germline loops: CDR1 SGHTA, CDR2 FQGNSA. The V gene lost 2 bases and the J gene lost 0 bases, with 16 bases spanning the gap. The CDR3 nucleotides are TGTGCCAGCAGCTTAAACAGGGCCTTGCCACTGAACACTGAAGCTTTCTTT. Amino acid sequence: CASSLNRALPLNTEAFF.

This clone was observed a single time. V gene TRBV14 combines with J gene TRBJ2-1; 11 positions agree with TRBD2. The CDR3 contains 17 residues. Looked up from germline, CDR1 is SGHDN and CDR2 is FVKESK. V lost 3 bases to trimming and J lost 6 bases; unmatched junction nucleotides: 10. The CDR3 spells CASSQLSGLAGPNEQFF. In DNA, the CDR3 is TGTGCCAGCAGCCAGCTATCCGGACTAGCGGGTCCCAATGAGCAGTTCTTC.

The chain has TRBV5-1 and TRBJ2-2; weak D call: TRBD2 (5 bases). The V end lost 2 bases, the J end lost 4 bases, and 12 bases lay between the germline ends. From germline, CDR1 is SGHRS and CDR2 YFSETQ. This CDR3 is built from 15 residues. As DNA, the CDR3 is TGCGCCAGCAGCTTAGCGGATCTTATCACCGGGGAGCTGTTTTTT. The encoded protein is CASSLADLITGELFF.

V usage is TRBV4-1 and J usage is TRBJ2-1; the D gene is possibly TRBD1 (5 bases). Germline loops: CDR1 MGHRA, CDR2 YSYEKL. The CDR3 spans 16 residues. Trimming removed 4 bases from V and 0 bases from J, with 13 bases in between. CDR3 nucleotide sequence: TGCGCCAGCAGCCTCTCGGACACCAACTCCTACAATGAGCAGTTCTTC. Translated: CASSLSDTNSYNEQFF.

Concerning this clone: Different DNA sequences within this sample yield the same CDR3. V usage is TRBV19 and J usage is TRBJ2-5; D is unresolved. CDR1 and CDR2 (germline): LNHDA, SQIVND (reference sequence). The CDR3 consists of 11 residues. Trimming took off 3 bases at V and 5 bases at J, with 4 bases between the two ends. The CDR3 DNA reads as TGTGCCAGTAGTATTTCCGAGACCCAGTACTTC. It is translated as CASSISETQYF.

The V gene is TRBV3-1 (or the pseudogene TRBV3-2), the J gene TRBJ2-2, with D possibly TRBD1 on 7 matching bases. Deletions cut 3 bases from V and 4 bases from J, with 15 bases between. There are 16 residues in the CDR3. Germline loops: CDR1 LGHDT, CDR2 YNNKEL (reference sequence). The CDR3 spells CASSHAFQGGTGELFF. The CDR3 DNA sequence: TGTGCCAGCAGCCACGCGTTTCAGGGGGGCACCGGGGAGCTGTTTTTT.

V usage is TRBV28 and J usage is TRBJ2-7, with no clear D. V was trimmed by 4 bases and J by 5 bases, leaving 9 bases between them. The CDR3 length is 12 residues. Per germline, CDR1 MDHEN and CDR2 SYDVKM. The CDR3 sequence: CASSSLGHEQYF. The CDR3 DNA is TGTGCCAGCAGTTCCCTAGGGCACGAGCAGTACTTC.

The genes are TRBV14 and TRBJ2-1; tentatively, D is TRBD2 (6 bases). The V end lost 0 bases, the J end lost 0 bases, and 6 bases lay between the germline ends. The CDR3 is 15 residues long. Germline assignment: CDR1 SGHDN and CDR2 FVKESK. CDR3: CASSQDSGSYNEQFF. Here the CDR3 DNA reads TGTGCCAGCAGCCAAGATAGCGGCTCCTACAATGAGCAGTTCTTC.